This T cell receptor (beta chain) was sequenced during a study of siplizumab effects on memory and regulatory T cells. The CDR3 is 15 amino acids. Germline loops: CDR1 SGHRS, CDR2 YFSETQ. Assay used: immunoSEQ multiplex PCR; TCRdb lists only in-frame clones, some missing. The sample consists of more than 85,000 clones, about 90% of them appearing once. Sequenced material: Tregs sorted from blood. The rearrangement joins TRBV5-1 to TRBJ2-5; D uncertain. The tail of the sequence fits TRBJ2-7 better, so the J call may be wrong. The source of this sequence is a human donor in good health. Here the CDR3 reads CASSYDPTEFYEQYF. The CDR3 DNA follows: TGCGCCAGCAGCTATGACCCGACGGAGTTCTACGAGCAGTACTTC.